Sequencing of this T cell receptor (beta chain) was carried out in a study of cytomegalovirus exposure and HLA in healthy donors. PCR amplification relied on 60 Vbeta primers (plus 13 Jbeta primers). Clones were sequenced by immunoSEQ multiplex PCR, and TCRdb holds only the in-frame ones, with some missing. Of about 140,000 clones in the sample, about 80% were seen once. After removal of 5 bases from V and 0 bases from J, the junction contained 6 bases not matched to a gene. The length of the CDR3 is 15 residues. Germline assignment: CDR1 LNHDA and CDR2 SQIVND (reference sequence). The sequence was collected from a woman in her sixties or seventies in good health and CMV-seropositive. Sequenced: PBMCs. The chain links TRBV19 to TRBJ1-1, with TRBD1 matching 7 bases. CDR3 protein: CASSVMTGMNTEAFF. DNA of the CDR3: TGTGCCAGTAGTGTTATGACAGGGATGAACACTGAAGCTTTCTTT.